A single sample is the source of the 31 T cell receptor beta chains below, sequenced in a study of early T cells in non-severe SARS-CoV-2 infection (dated by TCRdb to the early 2020s). The protocol used for the library was 5' RACE. TCRdb lists the instrument as NextSeq 500. The public sequencing data were trimmed at Q25 with fastp and processed into clonotypes with MiXCR by TCRdb, which kept only in-frame beta chains. Rows merge per CDR3 protein into single entries with the most common DNA and genes. In all, the sample holds some 42,000 distinct CDR3 sequences, and about 6% of those were seen once. Roughly 7.7% of the sample lies in the top ten. The specimen was whole blood, collected at baseline. All receptors come from an adult who was a healthcare worker with PCR-confirmed SARS-CoV-2 infection or an uninfected control (not recorded which).

This clonotype showed up many times. The chain joins TRBV7-2 to TRBJ2-3, with 8 bases that match TRBD2. The V gene's germline CDR1 is SGHTA and CDR2 FQGNSA. Trimming removed 1 base from V and 1 base from J; junction bases left unmatched: 4. The CDR3 sequence is 16 residues long. Here the CDR3 DNA reads TGTGCCAGCAGCTTAGGCCGGGGGGGCGGCACAGATACGCAGTATTTT. Translated: CASSLGRGGGTDTQYF.

A few counts support this clonotype. The chain employs TRBV7-9 and TRBJ2-3; possibly TRBD1 for D (5 bases). Looked up from germline, CDR1 is SEHNR and CDR2 is FQNEAQ (reference sequence). The CDR3 covers 15 residues. Between the trimmed V and J ends, which lost 2 bases and 2 bases, there was a span of 11 bases. CDR3 in amino acids: CASSLTRTNTDTQYF. The CDR3 nucleotides are TGTGCCAGCAGCTTAACCCGGACAAACACAGATACGCAGTATTTT.

This clonotype was detected only a few times. V is TRBV23-1 and J is TRBJ1-1, with D tentatively TRBD1 (5 bases). TRBV23-1 is an ORF for which the function is uncertain. The CDR3 covers 15 residues. Trimming stripped 1 base from V and 4 bases from J, with 13 bases between. CDR3 nucleotides: TGCGCCAGCAGTCAATGCAGTAAGGGGACCACTGAAGCTTTCTTT. Amino acids: CASSQCSKGTTEAFF.

This clonotype was counted at least ten times. The J gene is TRBJ2-2, the V gene TRBV9; D gene uncertain. This CDR3 has 14 amino acids. The germline V gene encodes CDR1 SGDLS and CDR2 YYNGEE. V was cut by 2 bases and J by 1 base, with 6 bases left in between. CDR3 sequence: CASSVGRNTGELFF. CDR3 in DNA: TGTGCCAGCAGCGTGGGCAGGAACACCGGGGAGCTGTTTTTT.

This clonotype was picked up many times. V and J are TRBV7-6 and TRBJ2-7; the D gene could be TRBD1 or TRBD2 (5 bases each). CDR1 is SGHVS and CDR2 is FNYEAQ in the germline V gene. This CDR3 region has 15 residues. V shed 1 base and J shed 7 bases, with 17 bases lying between them. The CDR3 loop is CASSLGGAQTWEQYF. The CDR3 DNA reads as TGTGCCAGCAGCTTAGGAGGGGCGCAGACCTGGGAGCAGTACTTC.

This clonotype was seen ten or more times. The CDR3 region has the DNA TGTGCCAGCAGACCAACTAGCGGGGGGGACACCGGGGAGCTGTTTTTT. Translation gives CASRPTSGGDTGELFF. The V gene is TRBV12-3 or TRBV12-4, the J gene TRBJ2-2, with 13 bases aligning to TRBD2. The CDR3 spans 16 residues. After removal of 6 bases from V and 3 bases from J, the junction contained 4 bases not matched to a gene.

This clonotype came up many times. The chain couples TRBV29-1 to TRBJ1-1; D is unclear. Germline V gene sequence: CDR1 SQVTM, CDR2 ANQGSEA. This CDR3 spans 12 amino acids. Trimming removed 5 bases from V and 5 bases from J, with 12 bases in between. CDR3 sequence reads: CSVFFRGTEAFF. The CDR3 DNA reads TGCAGCGTTTTCTTCCGTGGGACTGAAGCTTTCTTT.

This clonotype was recorded many times. This chain joins TRBV6-5 and TRBJ2-1, with 7 bases matching TRBD2. Germline CDR1 and CDR2: MNHEY and SVGAGI. The V gene end was trimmed by 4 bases and the J gene end by 0 bases; junction bases not matched to a gene: 3. The CDR3 extends over 15 amino acids. CDR3: CASSSSGSSYNEQFF. The CDR3 bases are TGTGCCAGCAGTTCTAGCGGATCCTCCTACAATGAGCAGTTCTTC.

This clonotype was seen repeatedly, ten times or more. The V call is TRBV7-2, the J call TRBJ2-3, with D perhaps matching TRBD2 (5 bases). CDR3 length equals 15 residues. Trimming shortened V by 5 bases and J by 0 bases, and 12 bases separated the two germline ends. Germline V lookup: CDR1 SGHTA, CDR2 FQGNSA. CDR3 DNA sequence: TGTGCCAGCAGCACAAGCGGCGGGAGCACAGATACGCAGTATTTT. Encoded protein: CASSTSGGSTDTQYF.

This clonotype was counted many times. The V call is TRBV7-2, the J call TRBJ2-1; 7 bases line up with TRBD1. In germline, CDR1 is SGHTA, CDR2 FQGNSA. Losses at the gene ends were 5 bases for V and 4 bases for J; bases not matched to a gene: 8. CDR3 length equals 15 residues. As DNA, the CDR3 is TGTGCCAGCAGCCTGACAGGGTGGAATTACAATGAGCAGTTCTTC. Translated: CASSLTGWNYNEQFF.

There are many counts of this clonotype. The CDR3 DNA reads TGTGCCAGCAGCGACCGGGACCCGACCTACGAGCAGTACTTC. Translation gives CASSDRDPTYEQYF. This rearrangement joins TRBV7-9 to TRBJ2-7; TRBD1 or TRBD2 may be the D gene (5 bases each). The V and J ends lost 5 bases and 2 bases respectively, with 13 bases between them. CDR3 length equals 14 residues. Germline V gene data show CDR1 as SEHNR and CDR2 as FQNEAQ (reference sequence).

The sample holds many counts of this clonotype. This rearrangement joins TRBV7-8 to TRBJ2-3; the D is unclear. In germline, CDR1 is SGHVS, CDR2 FQNEAQ. V was clipped by 3 bases and J by 0 bases, with 7 bases between them. The CDR3 consists of 14 residues. The CDR3 DNA sequence: TGTGCCAGCAGCTTGGCACAGAGCACAGATACGCAGTATTTT. It codes for CASSLAQSTDTQYF.

At least ten counts were recorded for this clonotype. This chain uses TRBV6-2 or TRBV6-3 with TRBJ1-5; 9 bases are a match to TRBD1. Trimming at V came to 6 bases and at J to 7 bases, leaving 7 bases not matched to a gene. Germline V lookup: CDR1 MNHEY, CDR2 SVGEGT. This CDR3 contains 14 residues. CDR3 sequence (DNA): TGTGCCAGCAGCCAAGACAGGGGGTACCAGCCCCAGCATTTT. The encoded protein is CASSQDRGYQPQHF.

The V and J genes are TRBV11-2 and TRBJ2-4, with unresolved D. This CDR3 spans 14 amino acids. Germline V gives CDR1 SGHAT, CDR2 FQNNGV. The V and J ends lost 3 bases and 1 base respectively, with 7 bases between them. Here the CDR3 DNA reads TGTGCCAGCAGCTTGACTGGGGCCAAAAACATTCAGTACTTC. It is translated as CASSLTGAKNIQYF.

Only a few counts were recorded for this clonotype. J is TRBJ1-6 and V is TRBV11-2, with TRBD1 as a possible D gene (5 bases). Germline V gene sequence: CDR1 SGHAT, CDR2 FQNNGV. The germline V and J ends were trimmed by 5 bases and 10 bases, with 15 bases remaining between them. There are 14 residues in the CDR3. The chain's CDR3 is CASSVQGALSPLHF. CDR3 in DNA: TGTGCCAGCAGCGTCCAAGGGGCCCTGTCACCCCTCCACTTT.

The V and J genes are TRBV29-1 and TRBJ1-1; D not resolved. Trimming cost V 7 bases and J 0 bases, with 3 bases left between them. This CDR3 has 10 amino acids. Germline CDR1 reads SQVTM; CDR2 reads ANQGSEA. The CDR3 coding sequence is TGCAGCGCCGTGAACACTGAAGCTTTCTTT. It encodes CSAVNTEAFF. Full variable domain (missing parts from reference TRBV29-1 and TRBJ1-1): SAVISQKPSRDICQRGTSLTIQCQVDSQVTMMFWYRQQPGQSLTLIATANQGSEATYESGFVIDKFPISRPNLTFSTLTVSNMSPEDSSIYLCSAVNTEAFFGQGTRLTVV.

This clonotype was observed many times. The chain is built from TRBV20-1 and TRBJ1-4; D is undetermined. Germline values: CDR1 DFQATT, CDR2 SNEGSKA (reference sequence). V lost 5 bases, J lost 3 bases, and 10 bases lay in between. The CDR3 has 13 residues. CDR3 nucleotide sequence: TGCAGTGCTGCACAGTTACCTAATGAAAAACTGTTTTTT. It codes for CSAAQLPNEKLFF.

This clonotype was detected ten times or more. The chain has TRBV18 and TRBJ1-4; D uncertain. V was trimmed by 3 bases and J by 0 bases, leaving 17 bases between them. CDR1 and CDR2 (germline): KGHSH, LQKENI. The CDR3 totals 18 residues. The chain's CDR3 is CASSPGPRQSATNEKLFF. The CDR3 region has the DNA TGTGCCAGCTCACCTGGGCCTCGTCAATCTGCAACTAATGAAAAACTGTTTTTT.

This clonotype was detected a few times. This chain connects TRBV13 to TRBJ2-7; D tentatively fits TRBD1 or TRBD2 (5 bases each). The CDR3 totals 16 residues. The germline CDR1 and CDR2 sequences are PRHDT and FYEKMQ (reference sequence). V lost 2 bases to trimming and J lost 3 bases, with 17 bases between them. CDR3: CASSLYSRGADYEQYF. CDR3 nucleotides: TGTGCCAGCAGCTTATACTCTAGAGGGGCCGACTACGAGCAGTACTTC.

This clonotype has just a few counts. As DNA, the CDR3 is TGTGCCAGTAGTCCCAGCGGGGCGTATACGCAGTATTTT. It codes for CASSPSGAYTQYF. This sequence joins TRBV19 and TRBJ2-3, with 7 positions matching TRBD2. Losses at the gene ends were 5 bases for V and 7 bases for J; bases not matched to a gene: 6. The CDR3 extends over 13 amino acids. Germline-derived CDR1 and CDR2 are LNHDA and SQIVND (reference sequence).

The chain joins TRBV6-1 to TRBJ2-3; TRBD2 matches 14 bases. This CDR3 spans 18 amino acids. The V and J ends lost 6 bases and 1 base, in that order; junction bases with no gene match: 9. CDR1 is MNHNS and CDR2 is SASEGT in the germline V gene. The CDR3 coding sequence is TGTGCCAGCAGCCGAGGGGGACTAGCGGGGGCCCGCACAGATACGCAGTATTTT. Protein: CASSRGGLAGARTDTQYF.

Many counts were recorded for this clonotype. The gene calls are TRBV28 and TRBJ2-7; TRBD1 matches 9 bases. The length of the CDR3 is 16 residues. Germline CDR1 MDHEN, CDR2 SYDVKM. After removal of 5 bases from V and 4 bases from J, the junction contained 12 bases not matched to a gene. The CDR3 region has the DNA TGTGCCAGCAGTATCGCATTAGTAGGACAGGGGTACGAGCAGTACTTC. Residues: CASSIALVGQGYEQYF.

This clonotype was observed many times. The chain has TRBV2 and TRBJ1-5; D unclear. The CDR3 is 12 residues long. V was shortened by 6 bases and J by 4 bases, with 7 bases between the two germline ends. From germline, CDR1 is SNHLY and CDR2 FYNNEI. Here the CDR3 DNA reads TGTGCCAGCAGGGACGGTAATCAGCCCCAGCATTTT. Amino acid sequence: CASRDGNQPQHF.

This clonotype was seen a few times. This sequence joins TRBV5-3 and TRBJ1-6; the D gene is possibly TRBD1 (5 bases). TRBV5-3 is an open reading frame whose function is uncertain. Trimming shortened V by 4 bases and J by 0 bases, and 14 bases separated the two germline ends. The CDR3 is made up of 17 amino acids. The CDR3 DNA follows: TGTGCCAGAAGCCAGGGTTCGAGGAGCTCCTATAATTCACCCCTCCACTTT. Its protein is CARSQGSRSSYNSPLHF.

This clonotype was counted only a few times. This chain links TRBV5-1 with TRBJ2-1, with D tentatively TRBD1 (6 bases). Germline loops: CDR1 SGHRS, CDR2 YFSETQ. The length of the CDR3 is 15 residues. Trimming left V 0 bases short and J 5 bases short, with 12 bases between. CDR3 DNA: TGCGCCAGCAGCTTGGTTAAGACAGGCAACAATGAGCAGTTCTTC. Its translation: CASSLVKTGNNEQFF.

In this sample, this clonotype turned up many times. V usage is TRBV7-6 and J usage is TRBJ2-1; 9 nucleotides match TRBD1. V gave up 5 bases and J gave up 4 bases; unmatched junction bases: 6. Per germline, CDR1 SGHVS and CDR2 FNYEAQ. The CDR3 sequence is 15 residues long. The CDR3 loop is CASSLGTGIYNEQFF. Written as DNA, the CDR3 is TGTGCCAGCAGCCTAGGGACAGGGATTTACAATGAGCAGTTCTTC.

The chain combines TRBV12-3 or TRBV12-4 with TRBJ1-1, with a weak D call TRBD1 (6 bases). The CDR3 extends over 17 amino acids. Trimming pared 4 bases from V and 3 bases from J, leaving 21 bases between. DNA for the CDR3: TGTGCCAGCAGTTCCACGGACAGACCCCAAATGTACACTGAAGCTTTCTTT. As protein: CASSSTDRPQMYTEAFF.

In its sample, this clonotype was seen many times. The CDR3 reads CASSEALNEKLFF. CDR3 sequence (DNA): TGTGCCAGCAGTGAAGCGCTAAATGAAAAACTGTTTTTT. The chain is built from TRBV6-1 and TRBJ1-4; D gene unclear. CDR1 MNHNS and CDR2 SASEGT come from the germline V gene. This CDR3 has 13 amino acids. V was pared by 0 bases and J by 5 bases, with 4 bases between.

CDR3 residues: CSTSGGAYNEQFF. The DNA of the CDR3 is TGCAGTACGAGCGGGGGGGCCTACAATGAGCAGTTCTTC. The chain employs TRBV20-1 and TRBJ2-1, with TRBD2 matching over 10 bases. Germline loops: CDR1 DFQATT, CDR2 SNEGSKA (reference sequence). CDR3 length: 13 residues. V gave up 8 bases and J gave up 2 bases; unmatched junction bases: 3.

There are many counts of this clonotype. The chain joins TRBV2 to TRBJ1-5; no reliable D call. V gave up 9 bases and J gave up 0 bases, with 12 bases separating them. CDR3 length: 14 residues. Germline values: CDR1 SNHLY, CDR2 FYNNEI. CDR3 region: CASHLAYSNQPQHF. The DNA of the CDR3 is TGTGCCAGTCATCTGGCATATAGCAATCAGCCCCAGCATTTT.

V usage is TRBV20-1 and J usage is TRBJ1-1, with unresolved D. This CDR3 is 12 amino acids long. The germline V gene encodes CDR1 DFQATT and CDR2 SNEGSKA (reference sequence). The DNA for the CDR3 is TGCAGGCCCTACAAGGGGAACACTGAAGCTTTCTTT. It translates to CRPYKGNTEAFF.